This T cell receptor (beta chain) was sequenced during a study of T-cell memory formation after mild COVID-19. TCRdb redid the calling of the 5' RACE reads with MiXCR, one entry per CDR3 protein. The repertoire consists of about 260,000 distinct CDR3 sequences, with around 8% occurring once and the leading ten covering around a fifth. The CDR3 loop spans 15 amino acids. The germline CDR1 and CDR2 sequences are SGHRS and YFSETQ. With 5 bases clipped from V and 5 bases from J, the junction kept 7 bases outside the gene matches. The V call is TRBV5-1, the J call TRBJ1-4; 9 bases align to TRBD1. The sequence was collected from a man between 18 and 29 years old who had mild COVID-19 (a few samples of this study predate the infection). Cell type and time point are not known. Input material: PBMCs or a T cell subset sorted from them (not recorded which). The CDR3 protein is CASRPGGQGNEKLFF. As DNA, the CDR3 is TGCGCCAGCAGACCTGGGGGACAGGGCAATGAAAAACTGTTTTTT.